This T cell receptor beta chain was recovered during a study of T cell responses to AZD1222 COVID-19 vaccine. In the study overall: Second-dose intervals near 4 or 12 weeks were combined. General study findings and limits: White British people made up most donors, females outnumbered males, and clonal diversity was possibly underestimated. Compared with day 0, the breadth and depth of the Spike-specific TCR repertoire rose significantly after two doses of AZD1222. Sampling captured repertoires only after the peak T cell response.

TCRdb's copy holds only in-frame clones and misses some; the assay was immunoSEQ multiplex PCR. This sample has around 95,000 clones, with about 86% found just once. With regard to this clone: The antigen is unknown.

The receptor was derived from an adult in good health. This specimen was peripheral blood, taken on day 0 of AZD1222 vaccination.

For the CDR3, the DNA is TGCGCCAGCAGCCTTAGCAGGGAGCGTCGGGAAAAACTGTTTTTT. Its protein is CASSLSRERREKLFF. The V call is TRBV4-1, the J call TRBJ1-4; a possible D gene is TRBD1 (5 bases). The CDR3 consists of 15 residues. CDR1 and CDR2 (germline): MGHRA, YSYEKL. V was pared by 4 bases and J by 8 bases, with 17 bases between.